These 10 T cell receptor beta chains originate from one sample sequenced in a study of T cells after yellow fever vaccination. TCRdb itself ran the 5' RACE reads through MiXCR, one entry per CDR3 protein. The sample contains 230,000 or so distinct CDR3 sequences, approximately 6.7% of which appear only once. The sequences come from CD4+ T cells sorted from PBMCs, collected on the day of the yellow fever booster vaccination. The receptors here all came from a man younger than 40 who received the YFV17D yellow fever vaccine.

This clonotype was seen more than once but under ten times. The chain joins TRBV5-4 to TRBJ2-7, with 7 bases fitting TRBD2. The CDR3 is 16 amino acids. The V gene end was trimmed by 4 bases and the J gene end by 0 bases; junction bases not matched to a gene: 10. CDR1 and CDR2 (germline): SGHNT, YYREEE (reference sequence). CDR3 DNA: TGTGCCAGCAGCCGGGGCCTAGCGGAGAACTCCTACGAGCAGTACTTC. This gives the protein CASSRGLAENSYEQYF.

V gene TRBV7-8 combines with J gene TRBJ1-4, with 7 bases that match TRBD1. This CDR3 is built from 15 residues. The J segment lost 8 bases and the V segment lost 5 bases, leaving 11 bases of the junction unmatched. CDR1 and CDR2 from the germline V gene are SGHVS and FQNEAQ. The CDR3 bases are TGTGCCAGCAGCCCCCAGACAGGGCTATTCGAAAAACTGTTTTTT. This encodes CASSPQTGLFEKLFF.

This clonotype was picked up many times. The chain combines TRBV20-1 with TRBJ2-7, with D possibly being TRBD1 or TRBD2 (5 bases each). Trimming took 3 bases from V and 3 from J, leaving 12 bases between them. Germline assignment: CDR1 DFQATT and CDR2 SNEGSKA (reference sequence). The CDR3 spans 13 residues. The CDR3 coding sequence is TGCAGTGCTAGGGTGACTGGGGGCTACGAGCAGTACTTC. Residues: CSARVTGGYEQYF.

This clonotype was picked up a small number of times. It may be a read error: a sequence one base away is much more abundant. The CDR3 DNA sequence: TGTGCCGGACAGAGGGGGGATCGATCAGATACGCAGTATTTT. Protein sequence: CAGQRGDRSDTQYF. This chain uses TRBV7-2 with TRBJ2-3; D is possibly TRBD1 or TRBD2 (6 bases each). Germline V lookup: CDR1 SGHTA, CDR2 FQGNSA. The CDR3 extends over 14 amino acids. V dropped 11 bases and J dropped 4 bases, with 19 bases sitting between them.

This clonotype showed up many times. The V gene is TRBV12-3 or TRBV12-4, the J gene TRBJ2-7, with D perhaps matching TRBD2 (6 bases). The CDR3 has 14 amino acids. Trimming pared 2 bases from V and 6 bases from J, leaving 14 bases between. The CDR3 loop is CASSLSTGVGEQYF. As DNA, the CDR3 is TGTGCCAGCAGTTTATCAACGGGGGTAGGCGAGCAGTACTTC.

This clonotype was seen only a few times. The chain joins TRBV20-1 to TRBJ2-7; 8 nucleotides match TRBD2. V was clipped by 5 bases and J by 1 base; unmatched bases: 10. CDR1 and CDR2 (germline): DFQATT, SNEGSKA (reference sequence). The CDR3 is 15 residues long. CDR3 DNA sequence: TGCAGTGCTGAAACCGGGACTAGTAGTTCCTACGAGCAGTACTTC. Encoded protein: CSAETGTSSSYEQYF.

This clonotype has a count of ten or more. The chain is built from TRBV5-1 and TRBJ2-2, with D maybe TRBD1 (6 bases). Trimming took off 2 bases at V and 6 bases at J, with 17 bases between the two ends. The germline gives CDR1 SGHRS, CDR2 YFSETQ. The CDR3 spans 16 residues. CDR3 region: CASSFLQGSSAGELFF. The CDR3, as DNA: TGCGCCAGCAGCTTCTTACAGGGATCCTCTGCCGGGGAGCTGTTTTTT.

Here the CDR3 reads CARDSSASTDTQYF. The CDR3 region has the DNA TGTGCCCGAGATTCTAGCGCTAGCACAGATACGCAGTATTTT. The rearrangement links TRBV2 to TRBJ2-3; D perhaps matches TRBD2 (6 bases). Per the germline V gene, CDR1 is SNHLY and CDR2 is FYNNEI. This CDR3 has 14 residues. V lost 11 bases and J 0 bases, leaving 15 bases between the germline ends.

This clonotype was detected many times. The chain combines TRBV21-1 with TRBJ1-5; the D segment call TRBD1 is taken from the table without a DNA check. TRBV21-1 is tagged as a pseudogene. This CDR3 comprises 17 residues. The DNA of the CDR3 is TGTGCCAGCAGCAAGGCAGAGAGACAGTGCGATTTTCTGCCCCAGCATTTT. This codes for CASSKAERQCDFLPQHF.

This rearrangement joins TRBV18 to TRBJ1-1; D remains ambiguous. The V end was cut by 0 bases, the J end by 0 bases, with 5 bases between. The CDR3 sequence is 14 residues long. Germline V gene lookup returns CDR1 KGHSH and CDR2 LQKENI. DNA of the CDR3: TGTGCCAGCTCACCACCGGGTCTGAACACTGAAGCTTTCTTT. Translation: CASSPPGLNTEAFF.